This is a list of T cell receptor beta chains from one sample in a study of T-cell reconstitution after alpha-beta-depleted transplantation in children. Each CDR3 protein gets one entry after TCRdb re-called the PCR reads with MiXCR. The repertoire holds 490,000 or so distinct CDR3 sequences, with about an eighth as singletons. Source: PBMCs from the stem cell graft donor, taken from the stem cell graft. Every receptor here comes from a human donor who donated a stem cell graft to a child with combined immunodeficiency. Each CDR3 is given with its conserved first and last residue. D genes are given only for firm matches. A clone size is listed for some rows: how often the clone was seen (once, few, many), or a class if it is expanded.

TRBD1 | . | TRBJ2-1 | TRBV3-1 | TGTGCCAGCTGCACCGGGACAGGGTTTTTAAAAAGCTCCTACAATGAGCAGTTCTTC | CASCTGTGFLKSSYNEQFF
. | once | TRBJ2-1 | TRBV11-1 | TGTGCCAGCAGCTCAAACAGGCGCAGCTCCTACAATGAGCAGTTCTTC | CASSSNRRSSYNEQFF
. | few | TRBJ2-7 | TRBV3-1 | TGTGCCAGCAGCCAAGATTGGGTGGTTGCCTACGAGCAGTACTTC | CASSQDWVVAYEQYF
. | . | TRBJ2-1 | TRBV20-1 | TGCAGTGCTAGAGATTATAGGACTACTGGAGCAGCTGAGCAGTTCTTC | CSARDYRTTGAAEQFF
TRBD2 | few | TRBJ2-5 | TRBV28 | TGTGCCAGCAGGCTCGGACTAGCGGGGGCGACCCAGTACTTC | CASRLGLAGATQYF
TRBD2 | few | TRBJ2-7 | TRBV20-1 | TGCAGTGCTAGAGATGTAGCGGGGGCATACGAGCAGTACTTC | CSARDVAGAYEQYF
TRBD2 | many | TRBJ2-3 | TRBV10-3 | TGTGCCATCAGTGAGCTGGGGGGGGGCACAGATACGCAGTATTTT | CAISELGGGTDTQYF
TRBD1 | many | TRBJ2-5 | TRBV7-9 | TGTGCCAGCAGCTACGGACAGGCCATCCAAGAGACCCAGTACTTC | CASSYGQAIQETQYF
. | . | TRBJ2-5 | TRBV5-1 | TGCGCCAGCAGCTTTGAGATGGGGGAGACCCAGTACTTC | CASSFEMGETQYF
. | . | TRBJ1-2 | TRBV4-2 | TGTGCCAGCAGCCAAGATAAACGGGACTATGGCTACACCTTC | CASSQDKRDYGYTF
. | few | TRBJ2-1 | TRBV3-1 | TGTGCCAGCAGCCAAACAGGGCCCTTCCAGTTCTTC | CASSQTGPFQFF
. | . | TRBJ2-2 | TRBV4-3 | TGCGCCAGCAGCCAAGATCGCCCCGGACAGCTTAACACCGGGGAGCTGTTTTTT | CASSQDRPGQLNTGELFF
. | . | TRBJ2-1 | TRBV27 | TGTGCCAGCGGACTGAATTCTCCGACTAGAACACCACACAATGAGCAGTTCTTC | CASGLNSPTRTPHNEQFF
. | many | TRBJ1-5 | TRBV27 | TGTGCCAGCAGTTTATCGTGGCAGGGGTTCTATCAGCCCCAGCATTTT | CASSLSWQGFYQPQHF
TRBD2 | few | TRBJ2-7 | TRBV20-1 | TGCAGTGCTAGAGATCTAGCGGGGGGACAGGGATCCTACGAGCAGTACTTC | CSARDLAGGQGSYEQYF
TRBD2 | . | TRBJ2-1 | TRBV7-2 | TGTGCCAGCAGCTTAGTGCTTAGCGGGAGGGGTCAAAATGAGCAGTTCTTC | CASSLVLSGRGQNEQFF
TRBD2 | many | TRBJ2-1 | TRBV12-3/TRBV12-4 | TGTGCCAGCAGCGGACTAGCGGGAGCTTACAATGAGCAGTTCTTC | CASSGLAGAYNEQFF
TRBD2 | few | TRBJ2-1 | TRBV20-1 | TGCAGTGCTAGAGATCTGGCTAGCGGGAGTACCTCCTACAATGAGCAGTTCTTC | CSARDLASGSTSYNEQFF
. | . | TRBJ1-6 | TRBV5-6 | TGTGCCAGCAGCTATCGGGTGTTGACAGATTATAATTCACCCCTCCACTTT | CASSYRVLTDYNSPLHF
. | . | TRBJ1-4 | TRBV6-2/TRBV6-3 | TGTGCCAGCAGTCCTCACGGTGCAACTAATGAAAAACTGTTTTTT | CASSPHGATNEKLFF
. | few | TRBJ2-2 | TRBV12-3/TRBV12-4 | TGTGCCAGCAGTTTGCGGTGGGCAGCACCGAACACCGGGGAGCTGTTTTTT | CASSLRWAAPNTGELFF
. | many | TRBJ1-3 | TRBV6-1 | TGTGCCAGTCGAACCGGGGGCTCTGGAAACACCATATATTTT | CASRTGGSGNTIYF
TRBD2 | . | TRBJ2-7 | TRBV5-1 | TGCGCCAGCAGTAGGACGGGAGGCATCTACGAGCAGTACTTC | CASSRTGGIYEQYF
. | . | TRBJ1-1 | TRBV30 | TGTGCCTGGAGTCCACCGGACAGGAACACTGAAGCTTTCTTT | CAWSPPDRNTEAFF
TRBD2 | . | TRBJ2-7 | TRBV5-1 | TGCGCCAGTACCGGGACTAGCGGGACCTACGAGCAGTACTTC | CASTGTSGTYEQYF
TRBD2 | . | TRBJ2-1 | TRBV7-9 | TGTGCCAGCAGCTCCGGGACTAGCGTAAACAATGAGCAGTTCTTC | CASSSGTSVNNEQFF
TRBD2 | many | TRBJ2-1 | TRBV24-1 | TGTGCCACCAGTGATCCCGGGGGGACCCTTGAAAATGAGCAGTTCTTC | CATSDPGGTLENEQFF
. | once | TRBJ1-3 | TRBV29-1 | TGCAGCGTTGGAGGGGTCTCTGGAAACACCATATATTTT | CSVGGVSGNTIYF
. | many | TRBJ2-5 | TRBV10-3 | TGTGCCATCAGTGAGCCCCTTGAAGGGGAGACCCAGTACTTC | CAISEPLEGETQYF
TRBD2 | few | TRBJ2-7 | TRBV12-3/TRBV12-4 | TGTGCCAGCAGTTTAAATCCGGGACTAGCGGGAGGGAGCTCCTACGAGCAGTACTTC | CASSLNPGLAGGSSYEQYF
TRBD1 | few | TRBJ1-2 | TRBV6-5 | TGTGCCAGCAGATCGACAGGGGGCCTCTATGGCTACACCTTC | CASRSTGGLYGYTF
. | . | TRBJ1-5 | TRBV7-2 | TGTGCCAGCAGCCCCCCAGCGACCCGCTTTAGCAATCAGCCCCAGCATTTT | CASSPPATRFSNQPQHF
. | . | TRBJ2-7 | TRBV7-2 | TGTGCCAGCAGCTCCCAGGGGTGGGAGCAGTACTTC | CASSSQGWEQYF
TRBD2 | many | TRBJ2-1 | TRBV10-2 | TGCGCCACCGGGACTAGCAAGTACAATGAGCAGTTCTTC | CATGTSKYNEQFF
TRBD2 | many | TRBJ2-1 | TRBV4-3 | TGCGCCAGCAGCCAAATAGCGGGAGGGCCAAATGAGCAGTTCTTC | CASSQIAGGPNEQFF
TRBD2 | few | TRBJ2-2 | TRBV12-3/TRBV12-4 | TGTGCCAGCAGTTTAGGTCTAGCGGGAGGCGGGGGCACCGGGGAGCTGTTTTTT | CASSLGLAGGGGTGELFF
. | few | TRBJ2-5 | TRBV7-2 | TGTGCCAGCAGCTCAGGACGGCTAGAAGAGACCCAGTACTTC | CASSSGRLEETQYF
. | . | TRBJ2-1 | TRBV29-1 | TGCAGCGGGAACCGGGACACAGGAATTTTTCATTACAATGAGCAGTTCTTC | CSGNRDTGIFHYNEQFF
TRBD1 | few | TRBJ2-7 | TRBV20-1 | TGCAGTGCACGGGACAGGTACTACGAGCAGTACTTC | CSARDRYYEQYF
. | . | TRBJ2-7 | TRBV7-9 | TGTGCCAGCAGCATGGGGCCGGCGGGCGAGCAGTACTTC | CASSMGPAGEQYF